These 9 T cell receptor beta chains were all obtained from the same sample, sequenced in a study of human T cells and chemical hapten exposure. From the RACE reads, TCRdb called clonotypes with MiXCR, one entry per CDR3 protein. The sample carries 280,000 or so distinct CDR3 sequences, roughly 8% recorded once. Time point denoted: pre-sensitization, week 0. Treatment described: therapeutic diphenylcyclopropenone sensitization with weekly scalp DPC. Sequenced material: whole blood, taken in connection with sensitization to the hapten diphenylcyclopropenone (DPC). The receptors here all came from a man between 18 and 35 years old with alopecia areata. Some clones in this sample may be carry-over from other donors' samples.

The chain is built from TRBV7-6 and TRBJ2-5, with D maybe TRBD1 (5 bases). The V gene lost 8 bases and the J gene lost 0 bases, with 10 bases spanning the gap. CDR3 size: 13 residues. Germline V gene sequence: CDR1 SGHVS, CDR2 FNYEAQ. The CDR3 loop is CASAGAYQETQYF. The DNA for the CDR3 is TGTGCCAGCGCTGGGGCGTACCAAGAGACCCAGTACTTC.

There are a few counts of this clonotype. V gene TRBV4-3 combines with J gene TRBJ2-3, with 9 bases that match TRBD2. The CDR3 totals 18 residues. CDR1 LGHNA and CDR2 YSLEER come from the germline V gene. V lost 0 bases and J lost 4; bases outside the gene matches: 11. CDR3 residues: CASSQDRAGGPSADTQYF. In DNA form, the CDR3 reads TGCGCCAGCAGCCAAGATAGGGCGGGGGGGCCCTCCGCAGATACGCAGTATTTT.

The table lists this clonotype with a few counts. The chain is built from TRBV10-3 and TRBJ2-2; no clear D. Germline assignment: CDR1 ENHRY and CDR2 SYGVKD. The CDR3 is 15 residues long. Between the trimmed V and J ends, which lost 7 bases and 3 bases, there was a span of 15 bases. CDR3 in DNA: TGTGCCATCATGCCCTTCAAGGCGGACACCGGGGAGCTGTTTTTT. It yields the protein CAIMPFKADTGELFF.

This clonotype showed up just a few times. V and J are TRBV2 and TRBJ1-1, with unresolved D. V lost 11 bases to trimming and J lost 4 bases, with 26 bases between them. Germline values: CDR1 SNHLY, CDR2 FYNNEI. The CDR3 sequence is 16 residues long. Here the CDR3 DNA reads TGTGCCGGCGAGACCGCGGGGTGGGTGAAAACCACTGAAGCTTTCTTT. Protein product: CAGETAGWVKTTEAFF.

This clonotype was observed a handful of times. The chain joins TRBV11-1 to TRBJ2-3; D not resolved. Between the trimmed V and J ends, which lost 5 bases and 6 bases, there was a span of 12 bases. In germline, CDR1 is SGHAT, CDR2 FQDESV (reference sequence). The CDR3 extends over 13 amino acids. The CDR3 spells CASSARPLDTQYF. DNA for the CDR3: TGTGCCAGCAGCGCCCGGCCCTTGGATACGCAGTATTTT.

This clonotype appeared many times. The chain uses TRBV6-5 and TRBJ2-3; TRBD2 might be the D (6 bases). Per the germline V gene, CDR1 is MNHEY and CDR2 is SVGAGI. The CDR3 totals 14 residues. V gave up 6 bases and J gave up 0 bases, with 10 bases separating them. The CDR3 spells CASRPGTSTDTQYF. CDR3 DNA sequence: TGTGCCAGCAGGCCCGGGACTAGCACAGATACGCAGTATTTT.

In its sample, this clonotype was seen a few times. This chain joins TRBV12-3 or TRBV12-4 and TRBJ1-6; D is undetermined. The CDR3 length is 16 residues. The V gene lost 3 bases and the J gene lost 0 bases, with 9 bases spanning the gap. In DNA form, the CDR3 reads TGTGCCAGCAGTTTCGGCCAGAGCTCCTATAATTCACCCCTCCACTTT. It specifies CASSFGQSSYNSPLHF.

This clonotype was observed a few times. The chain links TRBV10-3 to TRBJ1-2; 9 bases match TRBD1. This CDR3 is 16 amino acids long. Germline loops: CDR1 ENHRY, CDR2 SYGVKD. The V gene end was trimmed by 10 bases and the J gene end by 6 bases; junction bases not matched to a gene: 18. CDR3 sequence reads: CATAAVPGQGNDGYTF. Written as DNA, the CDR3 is TGTGCCACCGCCGCAGTCCCGGGACAGGGTAATGATGGCTACACCTTC.

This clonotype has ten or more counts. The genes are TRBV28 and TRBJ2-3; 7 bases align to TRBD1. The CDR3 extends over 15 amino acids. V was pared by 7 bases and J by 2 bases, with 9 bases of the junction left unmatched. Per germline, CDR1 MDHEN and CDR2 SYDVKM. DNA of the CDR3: TGTGCCAGCAAAACCCCGGGACAGTACACAGATACGCAGTATTTT. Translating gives CASKTPGQYTDTQYF.